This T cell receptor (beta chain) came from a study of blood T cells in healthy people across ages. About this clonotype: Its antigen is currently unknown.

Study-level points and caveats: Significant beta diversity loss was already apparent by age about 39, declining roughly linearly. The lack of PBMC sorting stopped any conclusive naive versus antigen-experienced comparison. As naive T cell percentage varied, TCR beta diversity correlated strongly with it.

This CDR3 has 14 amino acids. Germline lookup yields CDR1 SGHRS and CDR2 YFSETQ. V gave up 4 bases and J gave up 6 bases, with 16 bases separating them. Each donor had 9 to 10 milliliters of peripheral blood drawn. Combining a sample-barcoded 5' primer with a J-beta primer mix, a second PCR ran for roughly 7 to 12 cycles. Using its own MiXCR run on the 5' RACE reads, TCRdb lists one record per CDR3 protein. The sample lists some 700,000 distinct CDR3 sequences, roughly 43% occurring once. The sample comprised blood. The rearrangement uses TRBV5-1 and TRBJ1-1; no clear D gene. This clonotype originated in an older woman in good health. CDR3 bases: TGCGCCAGCAGCCCCACGGTGGAGTCCCCTGAAGCTTTCTTT. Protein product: CASSPTVESPEAFF.